This T cell receptor (beta chain) comes out of a study of neoadjuvant anti-PD-1 for oral cavity cancer. About the research overall: Before surgery, most patients got three to four biweekly 3 mg/kg nivolumab doses. Patients without progression got a fourth dose around day 43. The study's findings and limits: Treg/Th17 ratio rose with pretreatment blood and fell with post-treatment tumor TCRbeta clonality.

This clone was observed once. What it binds is not known. Germline-derived CDR1 and CDR2 are SGHVS and FQNEAQ. V shed 3 bases and J shed 10 bases, with 7 bases lying between them. The CDR3 is 12 residues long. Here immunoSEQ multiplex PCR was the method, and the copy in TCRdb shows in-frame clones only, minus some. The sample lists 14,000 or so clones, 50% to 70% seen once, with about 2.9% in the top ten. This specimen consisted of PBMCs, obtained before nivolumab (anti-PD-1) treatment. The receptor's source is a person aged 40 to 85 with oral cavity squamous cell carcinoma. The chain joins TRBV7-8 to TRBJ1-6; D gene ambiguous. Here the CDR3 reads CASSFPRSPLHF. CDR3 in DNA: TGTGCCAGCAGCTTCCCTCGGTCACCCCTCCACTTT.